A single sample is the source of the 29 T cell receptor beta chains below, sequenced in a study of blood T cells in healthy people across ages. Primers used in a second PCR of roughly 7 to 11 cycles were a sample-barcoded 5' primer and a J-beta primer mix. TCRdb re-called the 5' RACE reads with MiXCR, one entry per CDR3 protein. Among over a million distinct CDR3 sequences listed, around 55% were seen once. The sample comprised blood. These receptors all come from a man aged 18 to 35 in good health.

The chain combines TRBV28 with TRBJ1-2; D ambiguous. The germline gives CDR1 MDHEN, CDR2 SYDVKM. This CDR3 has 14 amino acids. The V end was cut by 4 bases, the J end by 6 bases, with 15 bases between. The CDR3 region is CASSSHEAGDGYTF. CDR3 coding DNA: TGTGCCAGCAGTTCTCACGAAGCCGGTGATGGCTACACCTTC.

The V gene is TRBV6-1, the J gene TRBJ2-3; D remains ambiguous. Trimming removed 8 bases from V and 6 bases from J, with 18 bases in between. Germline V CDR1 and CDR2: MNHNS, SASEGT. The CDR3 length is 14 residues. This CDR3 reads CASARGLPGDTQYF. CDR3 coding DNA: TGTGCCAGCGCGCGCGGCCTCCCTGGGGATACGCAGTATTTT.

This chain's CDR3 is CSASPLLAGFTDTQYF. CDR3 nucleotides: TGCAGTGCCTCCCCTCTGCTAGCGGGGTTCACAGATACGCAGTATTTT. V usage is TRBV20-1 and J usage is TRBJ2-3; TRBD2 matches 9 bases. The trim removed 6 bases at V and 2 bases at J, leaving 12 bases unmatched. This CDR3 region has 16 residues. Germline CDR1 and CDR2: DFQATT and SNEGSKA (reference sequence).

The V gene is TRBV4-3, the J gene TRBJ1-1; D not resolved. The CDR3 loop spans 15 amino acids. Trimming took 5 bases from V and 3 from J, leaving 16 bases between them. CDR1 is LGHNA and CDR2 is YSLEER in the germline V gene. CDR3: CASSFRALADTEAFF. DNA of the CDR3: TGCGCCAGCAGCTTCCGGGCCTTGGCGGACACTGAAGCTTTCTTT.

A word on this clonotype: The junction and the germline gene differ at one end; a read error may be behind it. J is TRBJ1-2 and V is TRBV29-1; 8 positions agree with TRBD1. The CDR3 has 15 amino acids. Germline V CDR1 and CDR2: SQVTM, ANQGSEA. CDR3 sequence (DNA): TGCAGCGCCATAGCCCCGGGACAGGAGATCTATGGCCACACCTTC. Residues: CSAIAPGQEIYGHTF.

This clonotype was seen only a few times. For the CDR3, the DNA is TGCAGCGTCTCAACCCGAGGGGCTTTCTTT. This translates into CSVSTRGAFF. This sequence joins TRBV29-1 and TRBJ1-1; unclear D gene. V was trimmed by 6 bases and J by 11 bases, leaving 13 bases between them. The CDR3 is made up of 10 amino acids. Germline V gene sequence: CDR1 SQVTM, CDR2 ANQGSEA.

The table lists this clonotype with a few counts. This chain uses TRBV20-1 with TRBJ2-4; 7 nucleotides match TRBD1. CDR3 length: 14 amino acids. V lost 5 bases, J lost 0 bases, and 4 bases stayed unmatched. Germline assignment: CDR1 DFQATT and CDR2 SNEGSKA (reference sequence). The CDR3 sequence: CSARDSLAKNIQYF. Written as DNA, the CDR3 is TGCAGTGCTCGGGACAGCTTAGCCAAAAACATTCAGTACTTC.

This clonotype appeared a single time. This chain links TRBV25-1 with TRBJ2-5; 7 positions agree with TRBD1. The V and J ends lost 3 bases and 3 bases, in that order; junction bases with no gene match: 7. Germline lookup yields CDR1 MGHDK and CDR2 SYGVNS. CDR3 size: 15 residues. CDR3 protein: CASSDHTGTEETQYF. DNA of the CDR3: TGTGCCAGCAGTGACCATACCGGGACAGAAGAGACCCAGTACTTC. Complete variable domain (other parts from reference TRBV25-1 and TRBJ2-5): EADIYQTPRYLVIGTGKKITLECSQTMGHDKMYWYQQDPGMELHLIHYSYGVNSTEKGDLSSESTVSRIRTEHFPLTLESARPSHTSQYLCASSDHTGTEETQYFGPGTRLLVL.

The chain combines TRBV7-2 with TRBJ2-3, with a possible D match to TRBD1 (5 bases). CDR3 length equals 15 residues. V gave up 5 bases and J gave up 3 bases, with 15 bases separating them. Germline CDR1 is SGHTA and CDR2 is FQGNSA. Here the CDR3 reads CASSLRQLETDTQYF. As DNA, the CDR3 is TGTGCCAGCAGCCTACGACAGCTAGAAACAGATACGCAGTATTTT.

This clonotype has a single count. DNA for the CDR3: TGTGCCAGCAGGGAGCGGTCCTCCACTGGGGAGCTGTTTTTT. Residues: CASRERSSTGELFF. The chain combines TRBV6-6 with TRBJ2-2; D possibly corresponds to TRBD2 (5 bases). The V end lost 6 bases, the J end lost 8 bases, and 16 bases lay between the germline ends. This CDR3 region has 14 residues. The germline CDR1 and CDR2 sequences are MNHNY and SVGAGI (reference sequence).

V gene TRBV27 combines with J gene TRBJ2-2, with a weak D call TRBD2 (5 bases). The germline V gene encodes CDR1 MNHEY and CDR2 SMNVEV (reference sequence). Trimming removed 8 bases from V and 5 bases from J, with 9 bases in between. The CDR3 is 12 residues long. CDR3 coding DNA: TGTGCCAGCCTGTCGGGAACCGGGGAGCTGTTTTTT. This translates into CASLSGTGELFF.

The chain employs TRBV7-9 and TRBJ2-1; 9 bases map to TRBD1. The tail of the sequence fits TRBJ2-7 better, so the J call may be wrong. Germline V gene data show CDR1 as SEHNR and CDR2 as FQNEAQ (reference sequence). The CDR3 contains 17 residues. DNA of the CDR3: TGTGCCGTGACCGGGACAGGGACCAATCACGCCTACAATGAGCAGTACTTC. Amino acid sequence: CAVTGTGTNHAYNEQYF.

This clonotype was detected only a few times. V is TRBV27 and J is TRBJ2-7; TRBD1 matches at 11 bases. The CDR3 extends over 14 amino acids. Trimming removed 5 bases from V and 3 bases from J; junction bases left unmatched: 3. Germline lookup yields CDR1 MNHEY and CDR2 SMNVEV (reference sequence). CDR3 residues: CASSRTGGGYEQYF. CDR3 nucleotides: TGTGCCAGCAGTAGGACAGGGGGCGGCTACGAGCAGTACTTC.

This clonotype has a handful of counts. The chain recombines TRBV20-1 with TRBJ2-7; 9 nucleotides agree with TRBD2. The CDR3 has 15 residues. V shed 5 bases, J shed 2 bases, and the junction held 10 bases outside the gene matches. CDR1 and CDR2 (germline): DFQATT, SNEGSKA (reference sequence). CDR3 protein: CSALPESGRPYEQYF. The CDR3 nucleotides read TGCAGTGCTCTCCCGGAGAGCGGGAGGCCCTACGAGCAGTACTTC.

The chain uses TRBV2 and TRBJ2-1; D uncertain. From germline, CDR1 is SNHLY and CDR2 FYNNEI. The CDR3 is 11 amino acids. The V end was cut by 3 bases, the J end by 10 bases, with 7 bases between. CDR3 nucleotides: TGTGCCAGCAGTGAGCATTCGGAGCAGTTCTTC. Translating it yields CASSEHSEQFF.

V gene TRBV25-1 combines with J gene TRBJ2-5; a weak D match, TRBD2 (5 bases). CDR1 is MGHDK, CDR2 SYGVNS, per germline. The CDR3 runs 13 residues. The V end lost 2 bases, the J end lost 7 bases, and 11 bases lay between the germline ends. The CDR3 region is CASSEGAVGTQYF. The CDR3, as DNA: TGTGCCAGCAGTGAAGGAGCGGTGGGGACCCAGTACTTC.

This clonotype occurred once. The V gene is TRBV20-1, the J gene TRBJ2-1; the match to TRBD2 covers 12 bases. This CDR3 has 19 residues. V lost 0 bases, J lost 6 bases, and 15 bases stayed unmatched. Germline V gene sequence: CDR1 DFQATT, CDR2 SNEGSKA (reference sequence). The CDR3 protein is CSARDPRLAGEEEANEQFF. CDR3 in DNA: TGCAGTGCTAGAGATCCAAGACTAGCGGGAGAAGAGGAGGCCAATGAGCAGTTCTTC.

CDR3 sequence reads: CASSDGPDSPLHF. DNA for the CDR3: TGTGCCAGCAGTGACGGACCAGATTCACCCCTCCACTTT. The chain uses TRBV6-2 or TRBV6-3 and TRBJ1-6; no clear D. V was pared by 5 bases and J by 8 bases, with 10 bases between. This CDR3 spans 13 amino acids. The V gene's germline CDR1 is MNHEY and CDR2 SVGEGT.

The J gene is TRBJ2-1, the V gene TRBV6-2 or TRBV6-3; possibly TRBD2 for D (6 bases). The CDR3 is made up of 16 amino acids. Germline CDR1 reads MNHEY; CDR2 reads SVGEGT. V was trimmed by 8 bases and J by 0 bases, leaving 17 bases between them. In DNA, the CDR3 is TGTGCCAGCGAGAGGGAGGCGGTCCTCTCCTACAATGAGCAGTTCTTC. It encodes CASEREAVLSYNEQFF.

This clonotype was picked up a small number of times. The chain couples TRBV29-1 to TRBJ2-1; D is undetermined. The CDR3 consists of 11 residues. The V and J ends lost 3 bases and 6 bases respectively, with 6 bases between them. Germline V gene lookup returns CDR1 SQVTM and CDR2 ANQGSEA. This chain's CDR3 is CSVEYVNEQFF. CDR3 bases: TGCAGCGTTGAGTACGTCAATGAGCAGTTCTTC.

This clonotype was seen a single time. J is TRBJ2-4 and V is TRBV20-1; TRBD2 agrees at 10 bases. V lost 2 bases and J lost 9; bases outside the gene matches: 10. The CDR3 is 15 amino acids. In germline, CDR1 is DFQATT, CDR2 SNEGSKA (reference sequence). In DNA form, the CDR3 reads TGCAGTGCTAGAAGGGCTAGCGGGGGATTTGGCATTCAGTACTTC. It yields the protein CSARRASGGFGIQYF.

The CDR3 reads CASSATGLAGGPNEQYF. The CDR3 nucleotides read TGTGCCAGCAGTGCCACGGGACTAGCGGGGGGGCCCAACGAGCAGTACTTC. J is TRBJ2-5 and V is TRBV27; 16 nucleotides match TRBD2. The J call may be mistaken, given a closer DNA end match to TRBJ2-7. CDR3 size: 17 residues. Germline V gene lookup returns CDR1 MNHEY and CDR2 SMNVEV (reference sequence).

The rearrangement joins TRBV7-3 to TRBJ1-1, with D maybe TRBD1 (6 bases). Trimming pared 11 bases from V and 5 bases from J, leaving 18 bases between. Germline CDR1 SGHTA, CDR2 FQGTGA. The CDR3 sequence is 13 residues long. In DNA, the CDR3 is TGTGCCTCCAAGGGGGGACTGGGAACTGAAGCTTTCTTT. Its translation is CASKGGLGTEAFF.

The chain couples TRBV27 to TRBJ1-2; the D gene is possibly TRBD1 (5 bases). CDR3 length: 13 amino acids. The V end was cut by 0 bases, the J end by 6 bases, with 8 bases between. Germline V CDR1 and CDR2: MNHEY, SMNVEV (reference sequence). The DNA for the CDR3 is TGTGCCAGCAGTTTATCCCCCAGGGATGGCTACACCTTC. Translated, it gives CASSLSPRDGYTF.

This clonotype appeared a few times. This chain joins TRBV12-3 or TRBV12-4 and TRBJ2-5, with D unclear. Trimming took off 2 bases at V and 3 bases at J, with 10 bases between the two ends. The CDR3 contains 14 residues. The CDR3 sequence is CASSLLNGKETQYF. Written as DNA, the CDR3 is TGTGCCAGCAGTTTACTGAACGGAAAAGAGACCCAGTACTTC.

The chain employs TRBV7-9 and TRBJ1-1, with D possibly matching TRBD1 (6 bases). This CDR3 has 13 residues. Germline V gene lookup returns CDR1 SEHNR and CDR2 FQNEAQ (reference sequence). V lost 2 bases, J lost 5 bases, and 9 bases lay in between. The CDR3 sequence: CASSLHTGTEAFF. CDR3 in DNA: TGTGCCAGCAGCTTACATACAGGGACTGAAGCTTTCTTT.

The chain has TRBV3-1 and TRBJ2-7, with D perhaps matching TRBD1 or TRBD2 (7 bases each). This CDR3 has 15 amino acids. Germline assignment: CDR1 LGHDT and CDR2 YNNKEL (reference sequence). V lost 3 bases to trimming and J lost 2 bases, with 14 bases between them. The CDR3 loop reads CASSHDREGTYEQYF. CDR3 sequence (DNA): TGTGCCAGCAGCCACGACAGGGAGGGGACCTACGAGCAGTACTTC.

This sequence joins TRBV13 and TRBJ2-7; no firm D call. The tail of the sequence fits TRBJ2-5 better, so the J call may be wrong. Germline CDR1 reads PRHDT; CDR2 reads FYEKMQ (reference sequence). There are 14 residues in the CDR3. CDR3 amino acids: CASSPAARGETQYF. The CDR3 DNA is TGTGCCAGCAGCCCCGCGGCCCGTGGGGAGACCCAGTACTTC.

This clonotype has only one observation. The chain has TRBV29-1 and TRBJ2-1; 10 nucleotides agree with TRBD2. With 7 bases clipped from V and 9 bases from J, the junction kept 9 bases outside the gene matches. Looked up from germline, CDR1 is SQVTM and CDR2 is ANQGSEA. The CDR3 has 13 residues. DNA for the CDR3: TGCAGCGCAGAGAGCGGGAGGGCCGGTGAGCAGTTCTTC. Its protein is CSAESGRAGEQFF.